This is a list of T cell receptor beta chains from one sample in a study of T-cell reconstitution after alpha-beta-depleted transplantation in children. TCRdb re-derived calls from the PCR reads in MiXCR, one entry per CDR3 protein. Among some 550,000 distinct CDR3 sequences listed, under 25% were seen once. Sequenced material: PBMCs, mostly from graft donor cells, taken 360 days after TCRalphabeta/CD19-depleted stem cell transplant. These receptors were collected from a boy under three years old who had a stem cell transplant for acute myeloid leukemia, so the T cells may come from the graft donor. The CDR3 runs from the conserved cysteine through the conserved F or W. D genes are given only for firm matches. Size values are once, few and many counts, or a class for expanded clones, and some rows have none.

NA TRBJ2-4 TRBV28 TRBD2 TGTGCCAGCGTCTTAGGGCGGGAGGACATTCAGTACTTC CASVLGREDIQYF
many TRBJ2-3 TRBV7-9 NA TGTGCCAGCAGCCACTTAGGTGTAGGTACAGGGTCTACAGATACGCAGTATTTT CASSHLGVGTGSTDTQYF
NA TRBJ2-3 TRBV20-1 NA TGCAGTGCTCGACGCACAGCGACAGATACGCAGTATTTT CSARRTATDTQYF
many TRBJ2-5 TRBV20-1 TRBD2 TGCAGTGCTAGAGATGGTCGGCTAGCGGGGCCCAAGTACTTC CSARDGRLAGPKYF
many TRBJ1-1 TRBV7-2 NA TGTGCCAGCAGCTCAGACAGGAACACTGAAGCTTTCTTT CASSSDRNTEAFF
NA TRBJ2-2 TRBV7-9 TRBD1 TGTGCCAGCAGCTTAAGCCAGGGGGCCAGCACCGGGGAGCTGTTTTTT CASSLSQGASTGELFF
few TRBJ2-5 TRBV4-3 NA TGCGCCAGCAGCCAAAAGGACGTCTACGGGGAGACCCAGTACTTC CASSQKDVYGETQYF
NA TRBJ2-1 TRBV12-3/TRBV12-4 NA TGTGCCAGCAGTTTAGCGCAGTGGGGGGGCCTTAATGAGCAGTTCTTC CASSLAQWGGLNEQFF
many TRBJ1-1 TRBV12-3/TRBV12-4 NA TGTGCCAGCATCGTGGGGAACACTGAAGCTTTCTTT CASIVGNTEAFF
NA TRBJ2-2 TRBV5-1 NA TGCGCCAGCAGCTTGGATGGCGGCCGGGCGCTGTTTTTT CASSLDGGRALFF
many TRBJ2-3 TRBV28 NA TGTGCCAGCAGTTTTCAGCGACCTAGCACAGATACGCAGTATTTT CASSFQRPSTDTQYF
many TRBJ2-1 TRBV29-1 NA TGCAGCGTTCGACGCTACAATGAGCAGTTCTTC CSVRRYNEQFF
NA TRBJ2-2 TRBV28 TRBD1 TGTGCCAGCACGATACAGGGGGCCCCCGGGGAGCTGTTTTTT CASTIQGAPGELFF
few TRBJ2-4 TRBV29-1 NA TGCAGCGCCGGGCGGGTAGGGGACCGTGAGGCCTTC CSAGRVGDREAF
many TRBJ1-4 TRBV4-1 NA TGCGCCAGCAGCCAAGCGGGGGTAACGCTACAGGAGCTAAATGAAAAACTGTTTTTT CASSQAGVTLQELNEKLFF
NA TRBJ1-6 TRBV20-1 NA TGCAGTGCTAGAAAGGGGTCGAATTCACCCCTCCACTTT CSARKGSNSPLHF
many TRBJ2-2 TRBV6-5 TRBD1 TGTGCCAGCAGTTACTCTGCCGGGACAGGGGTCAGGGGGGAGCTGTTTTTT CASSYSAGTGVRGELFF
NA TRBJ1-1 TRBV4-3 NA TGCGCCAGCAGCCAGACGGAAGACACTGAAGCTTTCTTT CASSQTEDTEAFF
NA TRBJ2-5 TRBV5-1 NA TGCGCCAGCAGCTTGGGGGAGACAGTTAAAGAGACCCAGTACTTC CASSLGETVKETQYF
NA TRBJ1-5 TRBV18 TRBD1 TGTGCCAGCTCAGCGACAGGGGATCAGCCCCAGCATTTT CASSATGDQPQHF
few TRBJ1-1 TRBV7-9 NA TGTGCCAGCAGCTTAGATAATGGGAGAACTGAAGCTTTCTTT CASSLDNGRTEAFF
many TRBJ2-1 TRBV9 NA TGTGCCAGCAGCGCCCCAGACGCCAACAATGAGCAGTTCTTC CASSAPDANNEQFF
NA TRBJ2-3 TRBV27 TRBD1 TGTGCCAGCAGTTACCACAGGGGGGGCACAGATACGCAGTATTTT CASSYHRGGTDTQYF
many TRBJ2-1 TRBV12-3/TRBV12-4 TRBD1 TGTGCCAGCAGTTTAGGGACAGGGGGTCCCTACAATGAGCAGTTCTTC CASSLGTGGPYNEQFF
many TRBJ2-3 TRBV20-1 NA TGCAGTGCCCGGCGGAGTCCTAGCACAGATACGCAGTATTTT CSARRSPSTDTQYF
few TRBJ1-2 TRBV6-2/TRBV6-3 TRBD1 TGTGCCAGCAGTTCCCGGACAGGTTGGGACTATGGCTACACCTTC CASSSRTGWDYGYTF
few TRBJ2-1 TRBV7-9 NA TGTGCCAGCAGAATCGAGGGACTCTCCAGCTCCTACAATGAGCAGTTCTTC CASRIEGLSSSYNEQFF
few TRBJ2-2 TRBV11-1 NA TGTGCCAGCAGCTTTTGGCAGGTCGTCGCCCCGAACACCGGGGAGCTGTTTTTT CASSFWQVVAPNTGELFF
NA TRBJ2-1 TRBV6-2/TRBV6-3 TRBD2 TGTGCCAGCAGTTGGCTAGCGGGGCCGTACAATGAGCAGTTCTTC CASSWLAGPYNEQFF
few TRBJ1-1 TRBV20-1 NA TGCAGTGCTAGAGATCGAAGGGCAGTCATGAACACTGAAGCTTTCTTT CSARDRRAVMNTEAFF
NA TRBJ2-1 TRBV20-1 NA TGCAGTGCTAGAGATGACGGGCTCGGATCCTACAATGAGCAGTTCTTC CSARDDGLGSYNEQFF
many TRBJ1-6 TRBV10-3 NA TGTGCCATCAGTGAGGGGCGGAACAATTCACCCCTCCACTTT CAISEGRNNSPLHF
NA TRBJ2-3 TRBV3-1 TRBD2 TGTGCCAGCAGCCATTGGCGGGGGGTAGGGACAGATACGCAGTATTTT CASSHWRGVGTDTQYF
NA TRBJ1-2 TRBV29-1 TRBD1 TGCAGCGTTTTTCCGGGACAGGGCTCGTTCGGCTACACCTTC CSVFPGQGSFGYTF
NA TRBJ2-5 TRBV12-3/TRBV12-4 NA TGTGCCAGCAGTTTCTCAACCGGGACCCAGTACTTC CASSFSTGTQYF
NA TRBJ2-1 TRBV28 NA TGTGCCAGCAGTCCTCCCCCTACTAATGAGCAGTTCTTC CASSPPPTNEQFF
many TRBJ1-5 TRBV5-5 NA TGTGCCAGCAGCTTCCCCGGAGACAATCAGCCCCAGCATTTT CASSFPGDNQPQHF
NA TRBJ2-3 TRBV5-6 NA TGTGCCAGCAGCCCACTGACCCTCACAGATACGCAGTATTTT CASSPLTLTDTQYF
few TRBJ2-3 TRBV20-1 NA TGCAGTGCTAGAGACCACTCCTCTAGCCTAGCGAGGGGGACAGATACGCAGTATTTT CSARDHSSSLARGTDTQYF
NA TRBJ1-5 TRBV20-1 NA TGCAGTGCTAGAAACCAGGACTATCAGCCCCAGCATTTT CSARNQDYQPQHF
NA TRBJ1-1 TRBV12-3/TRBV12-4 NA TGTGCCAGCAGTTTTAGGGGTGCCCCGGCCACTGAAGCTTTCTTT CASSFRGAPATEAFF
NA TRBJ2-3 TRBV5-5 TRBD1 TGTGCCAGCCTTGGACAGGGCTCCCGCACAGATACGCAGTATTTT CASLGQGSRTDTQYF
NA TRBJ1-1 TRBV29-1 TRBD1 TGCAGCGTCGAAGACAGGGCCCCTGAAGCTTTCTTT CSVEDRAPEAFF
NA TRBJ1-1 TRBV12-3/TRBV12-4 TRBD1 TGTGCCAGCAGTCCGACAGGGAGATCGGACACTGAAGCTTTCTTT CASSPTGRSDTEAFF
NA TRBJ1-1 TRBV7-8 NA TGTGCCAGCAGCTCCGAAGGGGCAGGGGCGGAAACTGAAGCTTTCTTT CASSSEGAGAETEAFF
NA TRBJ2-5 TRBV27 NA TGTGCCAGCAGTTTTGACCACACGGGTCAAGAGACCCAGTACTTC CASSFDHTGQETQYF
many TRBJ1-6 TRBV5-1 TRBD1 TGCGCCAGCAGCGGCCAGGGGACAGGGGTTAATTCACCCCTCCACTTT CASSGQGTGVNSPLHF
few TRBJ1-5 TRBV20-1 NA TGCAGTGCTAGTGGTCAGTTCAATCAGCCCCAGCATTTT CSASGQFNQPQHF
few TRBJ2-1 TRBV4-2 TRBD2 TGTGCCAGCAGCCACCGGACTAGCGATAACAATGAGCAGTTCTTC CASSHRTSDNNEQFF
many TRBJ1-2 TRBV7-9 NA TGTGCCAGCAGCTTCCCCGGGGAGAGCCTAAGCTACACCTTC CASSFPGESLSYTF
NA TRBJ1-2 TRBV9 TRBD1 TGTGCCAGCAGCGTTATCCAGACAGGGGCGATAAATGGCTACACCTTC CASSVIQTGAINGYTF
NA TRBJ2-7 TRBV6-2/TRBV6-3 TRBD2 TGTGCCAGCACCCAGGTAGCGGGGGACTCCTACGAGCAGTACTTC CASTQVAGDSYEQYF
few TRBJ2-2 TRBV25-1 NA TGTGCCAGCATGATTAAGGTCACCGGGGAGCTGTTTTTT CASMIKVTGELFF
few TRBJ2-1 TRBV5-5 NA TGTGCCAGCAGCTTTGAATTTAGTCCGACCAATGAGCAGTTCTTC CASSFEFSPTNEQFF
few TRBJ2-1 TRBV7-9 NA TGTGCCAGCAGCTTAGCTCCCGGGGGGCAAAGTGAGCAGTTCTTC CASSLAPGGQSEQFF
NA TRBJ2-5 TRBV11-1 TRBD2 TGTGCCAGCAGCTTGGGGGATACTAGCGGGGGGACCCAAGAGACCCAGTACTTC CASSLGDTSGGTQETQYF
few TRBJ2-2 TRBV7-2 NA TGTGCCAGCACGAGGGCTGGGCCGGGCACCGGGGAGCTGTTTTTT CASTRAGPGTGELFF
NA TRBJ2-3 TRBV7-6 NA TGTGCCAGCAGCCCATTCGGGACAATCAGCACAGATACGCAGTATTTT CASSPFGTISTDTQYF
many TRBJ1-1 TRBV25-1 NA TGTGCCAGCATTGGGTTAGGTAGCACTGAAGCTTTCTTT CASIGLGSTEAFF
once TRBJ2-1 TRBV9 NA TGTGCCAGCAGCGTAACTAACCAGCGGACGAATGAGCAGTTCTTC CASSVTNQRTNEQFF